This T cell receptor beta chain was documented in a study of shared clonotypes between healthy human individuals. CDR3 length equals 16 residues. Germline CDR1 reads KGHSH; CDR2 reads LQKENI. V lost 1 base, J lost 5 bases, and 8 bases stayed unmatched. A split of CD4+ cells into CD45RA+ naive and CD45RA-negative memory subsets was performed. A remark on this clone: What it binds is not known.

Some clones are missing from TCRdb's copy, which holds only in-frame ones; the method was immunoSEQ multiplex PCR. The sample includes roughly 2.6 million clones, just over 90% of them seen just once. Study observations and caveats: The sole specimen, blood, was sampled, and tissue repertoires likely differ.

The chain recombines TRBV18 with TRBJ2-5; 9 nucleotides line up with TRBD2. The sequence was collected from a man between 18 and 35 years old in good health. Specimen: naive CD4+ T cells sorted from blood. Subset indicated: CD45RA+ positively selected. This chain's CDR3 is CASSPRASGAHETQYF. The CDR3 region has the DNA TGTGCCAGCTCACCACGGGCTAGCGGGGCGCATGAGACCCAGTACTTC.